This TCR beta chain was obtained from a study of response to subunit inactivated influenza vaccine. General observations from the study: The study's authors posited that every seasonal influenza vaccination enlists few new T cells.

This CDR3 is built from 14 residues. Germline CDR1 is SEHNR and CDR2 is FQNEAQ (reference sequence). V lost 5 bases to trimming and J lost 6 bases; unmatched junction nucleotides: 10. In the case of this clonotype: Its antigen is not identified.

TCRdb reprocessed the RT-PCR reads with MiXCR, giving one entry per CDR3 protein. The sample lists around 580,000 distinct CDR3 sequences, over 9.5% occurring once. The sequencing used PBMCs from blood, collected on the day of vaccination. This chain connects TRBV7-9 to TRBJ2-7, with 7 bases fitting TRBD2. This clonotype originated in a middle-aged man who received an inactivated influenza vaccine. The CDR3 is CASSPLGGKGEQYF. Written as DNA, the CDR3 is TGTGCCAGCAGCCCTCTGGGGGGGAAGGGCGAGCAGTACTTC.